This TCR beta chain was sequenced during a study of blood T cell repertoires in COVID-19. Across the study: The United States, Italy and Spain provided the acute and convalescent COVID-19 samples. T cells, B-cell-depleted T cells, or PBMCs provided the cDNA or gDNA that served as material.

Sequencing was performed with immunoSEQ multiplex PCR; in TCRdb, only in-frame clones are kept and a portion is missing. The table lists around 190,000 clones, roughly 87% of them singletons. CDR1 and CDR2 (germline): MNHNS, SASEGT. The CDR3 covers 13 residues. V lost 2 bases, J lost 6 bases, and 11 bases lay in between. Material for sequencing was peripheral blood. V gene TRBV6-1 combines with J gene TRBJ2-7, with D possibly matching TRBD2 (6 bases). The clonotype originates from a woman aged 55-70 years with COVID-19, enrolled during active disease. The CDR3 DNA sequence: TGTGCCAGCAGTGAATGGGGGGATAGCGAGCAGTACGTC. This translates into CASSEWGDSEQYV.